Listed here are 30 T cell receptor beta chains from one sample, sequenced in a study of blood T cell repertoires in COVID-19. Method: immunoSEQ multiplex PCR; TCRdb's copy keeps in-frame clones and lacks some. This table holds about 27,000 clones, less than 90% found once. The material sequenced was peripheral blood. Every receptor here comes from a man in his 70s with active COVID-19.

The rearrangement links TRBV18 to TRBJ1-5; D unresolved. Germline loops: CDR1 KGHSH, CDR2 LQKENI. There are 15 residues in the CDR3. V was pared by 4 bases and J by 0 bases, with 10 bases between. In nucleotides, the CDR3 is TGTGCCAGCTCACACAACGACAATAGCAATCAGCCCCAGCATTTT. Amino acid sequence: CASSHNDNSNQPQHF.

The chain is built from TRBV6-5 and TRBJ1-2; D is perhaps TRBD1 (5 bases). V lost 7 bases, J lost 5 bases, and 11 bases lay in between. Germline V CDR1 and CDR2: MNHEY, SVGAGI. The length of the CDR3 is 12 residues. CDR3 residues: CASTQQEYGYTF. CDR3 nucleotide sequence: TGTGCCAGCACCCAACAGGAGTATGGCTACACCTTC.

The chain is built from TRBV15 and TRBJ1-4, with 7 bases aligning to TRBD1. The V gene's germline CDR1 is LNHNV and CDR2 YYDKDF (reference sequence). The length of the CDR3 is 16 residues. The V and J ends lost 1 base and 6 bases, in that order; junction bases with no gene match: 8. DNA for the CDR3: TGTGCCACCAGCAGAGCTGACAGGGTTTGGGATGAAAAACTGTTTTTT. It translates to CATSRADRVWDEKLFF.

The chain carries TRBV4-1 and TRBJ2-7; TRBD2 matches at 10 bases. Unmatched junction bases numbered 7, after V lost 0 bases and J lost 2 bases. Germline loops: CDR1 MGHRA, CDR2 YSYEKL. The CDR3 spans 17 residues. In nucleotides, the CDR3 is TGCGCCAGCAGCCAAGAGTCCCTAGCGGGGGTCGCCTACGAGCAGTACTTC. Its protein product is CASSQESLAGVAYEQYF.

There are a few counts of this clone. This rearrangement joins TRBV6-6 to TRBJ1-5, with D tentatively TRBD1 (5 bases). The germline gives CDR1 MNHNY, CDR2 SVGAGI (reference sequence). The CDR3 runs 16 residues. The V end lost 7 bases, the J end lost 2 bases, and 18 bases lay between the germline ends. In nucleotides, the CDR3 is TGTGCCAGCACGGCCTTGGGGCAAATAGGCAATCAGCCCCAGCATTTT. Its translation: CASTALGQIGNQPQHF.

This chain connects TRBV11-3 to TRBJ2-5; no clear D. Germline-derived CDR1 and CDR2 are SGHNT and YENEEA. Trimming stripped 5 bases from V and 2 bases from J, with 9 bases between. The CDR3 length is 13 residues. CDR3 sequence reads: CASSLNFQETQYF. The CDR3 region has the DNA TGTGCCAGCAGCCTGAACTTTCAAGAGACCCAGTACTTC.

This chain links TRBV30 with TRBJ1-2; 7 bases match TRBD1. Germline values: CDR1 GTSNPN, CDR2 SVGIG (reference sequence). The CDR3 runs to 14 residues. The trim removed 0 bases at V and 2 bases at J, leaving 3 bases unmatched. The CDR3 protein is CAWSVPGQNYGYTF. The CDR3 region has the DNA TGTGCCTGGAGTGTACCGGGACAGAACTATGGCTACACCTTC.

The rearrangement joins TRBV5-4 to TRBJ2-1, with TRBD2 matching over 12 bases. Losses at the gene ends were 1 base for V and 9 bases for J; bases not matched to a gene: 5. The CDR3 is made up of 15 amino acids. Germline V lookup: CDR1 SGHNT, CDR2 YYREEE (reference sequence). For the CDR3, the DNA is TGTGCCAGCAGCTTGCGACTAGCGGGGGTCTTTGAGCAGTTCTTC. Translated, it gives CASSLRLAGVFEQFF.

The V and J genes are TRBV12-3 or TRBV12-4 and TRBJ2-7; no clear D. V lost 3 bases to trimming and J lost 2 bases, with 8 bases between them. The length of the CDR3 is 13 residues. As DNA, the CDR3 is TGTGCCAGCAGTTTGGCCTTCACCTACGAGCAGTACTTC. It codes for CASSLAFTYEQYF.

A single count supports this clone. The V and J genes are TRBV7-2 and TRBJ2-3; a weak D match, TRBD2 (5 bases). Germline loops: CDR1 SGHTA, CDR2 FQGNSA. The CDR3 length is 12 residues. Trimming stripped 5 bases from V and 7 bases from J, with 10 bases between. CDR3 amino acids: CASSASGHTQYF. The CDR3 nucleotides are TGTGCCAGCAGCGCAAGCGGCCATACGCAGTATTTT. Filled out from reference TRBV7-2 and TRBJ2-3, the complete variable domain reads GAGVSQSPSNKVTEKGKDVELRCDPISGHTALYWYRQSLGQGLEFLIYFQGNSAPDKSGLPSDRFSAERTGGSVSTLTIQRTQQEDSAVYLCASSASGHTQYFGPGTRLTVL.

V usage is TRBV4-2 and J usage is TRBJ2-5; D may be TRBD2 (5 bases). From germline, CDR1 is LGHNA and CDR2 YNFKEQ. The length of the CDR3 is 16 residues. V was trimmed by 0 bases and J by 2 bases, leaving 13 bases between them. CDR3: CASSQEPSSGQETQYF. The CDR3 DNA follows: TGTGCCAGCAGCCAAGAACCTAGCTCGGGTCAAGAGACCCAGTACTTC.

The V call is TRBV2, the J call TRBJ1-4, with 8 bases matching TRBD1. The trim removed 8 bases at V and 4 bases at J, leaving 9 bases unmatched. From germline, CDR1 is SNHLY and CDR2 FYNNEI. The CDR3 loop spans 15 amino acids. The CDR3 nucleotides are TGTGCCAGCCTTACCGGACAGGGTCTTAATGAAAAACTGTTTTTT. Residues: CASLTGQGLNEKLFF.

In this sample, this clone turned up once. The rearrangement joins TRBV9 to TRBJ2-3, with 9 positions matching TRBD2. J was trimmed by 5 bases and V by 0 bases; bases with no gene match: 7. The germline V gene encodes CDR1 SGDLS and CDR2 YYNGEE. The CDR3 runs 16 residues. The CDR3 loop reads CASSVVHSGGRDTQYF. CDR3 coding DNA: TGTGCCAGCAGCGTAGTGCACAGCGGGGGGAGAGATACGCAGTATTTT.

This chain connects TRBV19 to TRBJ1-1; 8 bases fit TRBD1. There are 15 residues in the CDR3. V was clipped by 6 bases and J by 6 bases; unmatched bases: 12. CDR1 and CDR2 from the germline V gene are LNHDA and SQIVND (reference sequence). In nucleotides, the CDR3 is TGTGCCAGTAGCCTTCGGCAAGACAGGGGTCCTGAAGCTTTCTTT. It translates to CASSLRQDRGPEAFF.

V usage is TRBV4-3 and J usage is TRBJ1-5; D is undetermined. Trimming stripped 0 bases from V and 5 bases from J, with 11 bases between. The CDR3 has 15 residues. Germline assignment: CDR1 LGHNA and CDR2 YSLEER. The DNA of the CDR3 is TGCGCCAGCAGCCAAGAATTGGGGAGCGATCAGCCCCAGCATTTT. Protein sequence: CASSQELGSDQPQHF.

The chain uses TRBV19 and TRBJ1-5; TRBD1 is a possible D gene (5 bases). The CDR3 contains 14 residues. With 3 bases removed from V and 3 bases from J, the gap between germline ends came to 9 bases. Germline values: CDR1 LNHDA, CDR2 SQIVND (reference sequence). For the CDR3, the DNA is TGTGCCAGTAGTATTACCAGGGACAATCAGCCCCAGCATTTT. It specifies CASSITRDNQPQHF. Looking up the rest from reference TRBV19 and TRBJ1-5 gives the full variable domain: DGGITQSPKYLFRKEGQNVTLSCEQNLNHDAMYWYRQDPGQGLRLIYYSQIVNDFQKGDIAEGYSVSREKKESFPLTVTSAQKNPTAFYLCASSITRDNQPQHFGDGTRLSIL.

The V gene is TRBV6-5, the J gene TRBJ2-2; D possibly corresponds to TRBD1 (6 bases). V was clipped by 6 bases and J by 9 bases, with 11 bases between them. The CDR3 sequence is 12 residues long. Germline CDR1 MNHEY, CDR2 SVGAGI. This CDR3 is CASRKQGRELFF. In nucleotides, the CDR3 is TGTGCCAGCAGAAAACAGGGCCGGGAGCTGTTTTTT.

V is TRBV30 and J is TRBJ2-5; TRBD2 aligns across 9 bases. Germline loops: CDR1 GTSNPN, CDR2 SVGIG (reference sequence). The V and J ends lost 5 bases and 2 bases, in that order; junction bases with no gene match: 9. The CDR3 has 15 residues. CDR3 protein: CAWGLAGGIQETQYF. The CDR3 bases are TGTGCCTGGGGGCTGGCGGGGGGGATTCAAGAGACCCAGTACTTC.

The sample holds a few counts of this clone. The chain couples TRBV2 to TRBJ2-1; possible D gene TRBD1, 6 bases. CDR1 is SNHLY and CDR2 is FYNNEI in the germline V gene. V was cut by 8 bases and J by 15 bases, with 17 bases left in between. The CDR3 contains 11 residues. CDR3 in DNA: TGTGCCAGCGAGCGGACAGTAGGTCTGTTCTTC. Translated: CASERTVGLFF. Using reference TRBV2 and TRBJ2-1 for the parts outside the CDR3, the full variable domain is EPEVTQTPSHQVTQMGQEVILRCVPISNHLYFYWYRQILGQKVEFLVSFYNNEISEKSEIFDDQFSVERPDGSNFTLKIRSTKLEDSAMYFCASERTVGLFFGPGTRLTVL.

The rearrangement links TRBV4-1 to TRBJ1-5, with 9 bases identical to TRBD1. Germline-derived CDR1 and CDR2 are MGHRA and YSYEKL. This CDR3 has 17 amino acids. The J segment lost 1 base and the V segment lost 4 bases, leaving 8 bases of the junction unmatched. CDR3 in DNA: TGCGCCAGCAGCCGGGGGGGACAGGGTATGAGCAATCAGCCCCAGCATTTT. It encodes CASSRGGQGMSNQPQHF.

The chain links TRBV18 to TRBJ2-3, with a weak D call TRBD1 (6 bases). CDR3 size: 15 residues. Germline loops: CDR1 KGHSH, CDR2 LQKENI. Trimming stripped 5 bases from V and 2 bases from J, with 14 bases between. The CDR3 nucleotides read TGTGCCAGCTCAGCCTGGACAGCCTCCACAGATACGCAGTATTTT. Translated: CASSAWTASTDTQYF.

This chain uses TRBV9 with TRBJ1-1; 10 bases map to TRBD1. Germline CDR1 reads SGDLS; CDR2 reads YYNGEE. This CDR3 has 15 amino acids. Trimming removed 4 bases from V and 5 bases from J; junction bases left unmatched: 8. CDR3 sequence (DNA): TGTGCCAGCAGCACAGCCGGGACAGGGGTAACTGAAGCTTTCTTT. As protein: CASSTAGTGVTEAFF.

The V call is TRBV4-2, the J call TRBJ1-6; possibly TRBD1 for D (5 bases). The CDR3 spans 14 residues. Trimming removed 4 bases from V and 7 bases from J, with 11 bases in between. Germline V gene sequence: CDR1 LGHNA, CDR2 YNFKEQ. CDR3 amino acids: CASSLGERNSPLHF. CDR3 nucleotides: TGTGCCAGCAGCCTAGGGGAACGAAATTCACCCCTCCACTTT.

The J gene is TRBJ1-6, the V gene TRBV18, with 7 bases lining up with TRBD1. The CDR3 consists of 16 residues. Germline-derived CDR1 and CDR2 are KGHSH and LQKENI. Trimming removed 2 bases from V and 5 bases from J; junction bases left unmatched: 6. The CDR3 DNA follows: TGTGCCAGCTCACCAGAACAGGGGTGGAATAATTCACCCCTCCACTTT. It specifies CASSPEQGWNNSPLHF.

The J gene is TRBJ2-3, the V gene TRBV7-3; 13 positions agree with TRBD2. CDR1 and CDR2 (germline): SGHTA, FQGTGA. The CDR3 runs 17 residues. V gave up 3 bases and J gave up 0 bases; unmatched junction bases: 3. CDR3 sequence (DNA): TGTGCCAGCAGCTTGGGACTAGCGGGGACTAGCACAGATACGCAGTATTTT. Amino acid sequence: CASSLGLAGTSTDTQYF.

The CDR3 sequence: CASSPGLAGAKNIQYF. DNA for the CDR3: TGTGCCAGCAGCCCGGGACTAGCGGGAGCCAAAAACATTCAGTACTTC. V is TRBV28 and J is TRBJ2-4; 12 nucleotides line up with TRBD2. The V segment lost 6 bases and the J segment 0 bases; nucleotides outside the gene matches: 3. The germline V gene has CDR1 MDHEN and CDR2 SYDVKM. This CDR3 has 16 amino acids.

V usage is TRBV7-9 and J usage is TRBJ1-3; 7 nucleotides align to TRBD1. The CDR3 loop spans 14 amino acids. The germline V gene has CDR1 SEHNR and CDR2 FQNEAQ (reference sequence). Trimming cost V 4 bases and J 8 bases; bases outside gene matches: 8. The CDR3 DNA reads TGTGCCAGCAGCTCATGGGACAGAGTGGACACCATATATTTT. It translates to CASSSWDRVDTIYF. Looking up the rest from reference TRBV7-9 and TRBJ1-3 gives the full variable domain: DTGVSQNPRHKITKRGQNVTFRCDPISEHNRLYWYRQTLGQGPEFLTYFQNEAQLEKSRLLSDRFSAERPKGSFSTLEIQRTEQGDSAMYLCASSSWDRVDTIYFGEGSWLTVV.

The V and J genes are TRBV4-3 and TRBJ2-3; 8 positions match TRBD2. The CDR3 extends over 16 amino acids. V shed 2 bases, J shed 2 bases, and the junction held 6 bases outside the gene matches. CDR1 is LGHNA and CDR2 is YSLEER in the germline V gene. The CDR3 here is CASSQNQAGATDTQYF. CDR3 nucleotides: TGCGCCAGCAGCCAAAACCAAGCGGGGGCCACAGATACGCAGTATTTT.

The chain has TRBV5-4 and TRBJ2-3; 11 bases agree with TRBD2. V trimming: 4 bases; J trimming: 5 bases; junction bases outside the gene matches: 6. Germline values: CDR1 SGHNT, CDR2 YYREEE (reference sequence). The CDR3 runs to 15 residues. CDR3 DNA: TGTGCCAGCAGCCCACCTAGCGGGGGGAGAGATACGCAGTATTTT. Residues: CASSPPSGGRDTQYF.

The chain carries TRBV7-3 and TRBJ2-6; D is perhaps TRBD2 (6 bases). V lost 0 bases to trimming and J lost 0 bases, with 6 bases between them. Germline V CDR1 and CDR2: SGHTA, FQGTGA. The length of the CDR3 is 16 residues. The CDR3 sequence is CASSLTGGSGANVLTF. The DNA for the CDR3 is TGTGCCAGCAGCTTAACCGGGGGCTCTGGGGCCAACGTCCTGACTTTC.